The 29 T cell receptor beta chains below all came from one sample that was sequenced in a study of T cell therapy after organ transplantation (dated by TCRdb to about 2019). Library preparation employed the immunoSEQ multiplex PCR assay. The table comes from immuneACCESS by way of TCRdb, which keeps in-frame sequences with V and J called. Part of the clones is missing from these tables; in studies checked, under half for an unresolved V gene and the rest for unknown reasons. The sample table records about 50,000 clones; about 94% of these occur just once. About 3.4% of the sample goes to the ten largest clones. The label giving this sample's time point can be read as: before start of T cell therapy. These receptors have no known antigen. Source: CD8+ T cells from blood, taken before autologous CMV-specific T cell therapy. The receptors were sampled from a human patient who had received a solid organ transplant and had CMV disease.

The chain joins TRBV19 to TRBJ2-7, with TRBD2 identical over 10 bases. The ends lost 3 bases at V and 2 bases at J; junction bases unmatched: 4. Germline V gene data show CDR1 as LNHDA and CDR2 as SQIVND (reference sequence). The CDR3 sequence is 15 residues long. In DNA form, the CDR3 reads TGTGCCAGTAGTATTGGGACTAGCGCGACCTACGAGCAGTACTTC. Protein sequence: CASSIGTSATYEQYF.

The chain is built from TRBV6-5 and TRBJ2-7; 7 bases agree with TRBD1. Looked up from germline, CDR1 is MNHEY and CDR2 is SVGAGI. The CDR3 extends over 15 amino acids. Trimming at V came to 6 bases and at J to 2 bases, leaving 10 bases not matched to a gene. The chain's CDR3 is CASRGTKTGAYEQYF. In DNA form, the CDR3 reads TGTGCCAGCAGGGGGACCAAAACAGGGGCCTACGAGCAGTACTTC.

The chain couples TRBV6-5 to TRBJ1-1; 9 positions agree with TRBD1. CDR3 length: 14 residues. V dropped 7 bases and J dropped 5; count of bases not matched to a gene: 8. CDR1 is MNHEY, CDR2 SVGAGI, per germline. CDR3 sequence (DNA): TGTGCCAGCACCCCGGGACAGGGAAGTACTGAAGCTTTCTTT. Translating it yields CASTPGQGSTEAFF.

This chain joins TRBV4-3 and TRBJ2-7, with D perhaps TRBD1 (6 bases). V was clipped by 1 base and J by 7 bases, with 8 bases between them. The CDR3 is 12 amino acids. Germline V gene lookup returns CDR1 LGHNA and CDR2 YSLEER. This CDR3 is CASSQGGREQYF. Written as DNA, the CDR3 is TGCGCCAGCAGCCAAGGGGGGCGGGAGCAGTACTTC.

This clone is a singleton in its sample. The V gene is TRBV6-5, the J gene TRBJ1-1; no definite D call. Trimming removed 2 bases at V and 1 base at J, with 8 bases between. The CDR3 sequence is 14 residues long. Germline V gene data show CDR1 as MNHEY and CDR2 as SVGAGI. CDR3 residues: CASSYAESNTEAFF. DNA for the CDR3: TGTGCCAGCAGTTACGCGGAGTCGAACACTGAAGCTTTCTTT.

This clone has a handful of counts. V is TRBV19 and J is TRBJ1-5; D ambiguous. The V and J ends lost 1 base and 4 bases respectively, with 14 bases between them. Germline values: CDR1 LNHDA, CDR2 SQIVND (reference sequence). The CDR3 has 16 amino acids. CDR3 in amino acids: CASSIVRGLGNQPQHF. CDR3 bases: TGTGCCAGTAGTATAGTCCGAGGGCTCGGAAATCAGCCCCAGCATTTT.

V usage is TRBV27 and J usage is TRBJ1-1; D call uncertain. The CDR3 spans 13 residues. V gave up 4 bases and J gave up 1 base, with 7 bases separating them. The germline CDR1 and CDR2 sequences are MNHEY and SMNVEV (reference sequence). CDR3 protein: CASSWTANTEAFF. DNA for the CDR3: TGTGCCAGCAGTTGGACGGCGAACACTGAAGCTTTCTTT.

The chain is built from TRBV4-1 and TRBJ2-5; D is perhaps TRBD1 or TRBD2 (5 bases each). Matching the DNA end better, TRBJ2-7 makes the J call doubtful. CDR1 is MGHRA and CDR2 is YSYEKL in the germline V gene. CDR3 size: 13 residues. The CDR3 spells CASSHGAGYEQYF. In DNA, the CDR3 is TGCGCCAGCAGCCACGGGGCGGGCTACGAGCAGTACTTC.

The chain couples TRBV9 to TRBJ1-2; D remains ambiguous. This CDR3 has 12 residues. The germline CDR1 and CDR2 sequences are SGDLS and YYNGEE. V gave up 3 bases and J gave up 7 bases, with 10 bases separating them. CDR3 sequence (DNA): TGTGCCAGCAGCGACAGCTTGGGTGGCTACACCTTC. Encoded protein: CASSDSLGGYTF.

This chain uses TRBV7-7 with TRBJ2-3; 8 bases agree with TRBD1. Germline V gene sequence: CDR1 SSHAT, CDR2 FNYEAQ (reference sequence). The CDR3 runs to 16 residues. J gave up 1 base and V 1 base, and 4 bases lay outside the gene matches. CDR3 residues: CASSLEPGGGTDTQYF. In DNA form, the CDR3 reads TGTGCCAGCAGCTTAGAGCCAGGGGGCGGCACAGATACGCAGTATTTT.

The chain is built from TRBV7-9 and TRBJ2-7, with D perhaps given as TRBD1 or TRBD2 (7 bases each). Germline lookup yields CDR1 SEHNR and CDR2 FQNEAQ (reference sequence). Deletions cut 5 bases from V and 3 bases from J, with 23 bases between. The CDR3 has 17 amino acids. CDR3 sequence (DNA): TGTGCCAGCAGCCCGGCACAGGGGAGGGGTCGTGGCTACGAGCAGTACTTC. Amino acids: CASSPAQGRGRGYEQYF.

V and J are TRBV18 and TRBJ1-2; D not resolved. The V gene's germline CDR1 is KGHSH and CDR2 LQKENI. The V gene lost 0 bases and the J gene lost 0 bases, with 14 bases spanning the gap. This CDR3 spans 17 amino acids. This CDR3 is CASSPPHPIKSNYGYTF. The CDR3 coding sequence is TGTGCCAGCTCACCACCACACCCAATTAAGTCTAACTATGGCTACACCTTC.

DNA for the CDR3: TGTGCCAGCAGCGACCGGACGGGCTCCTACGAGCAGTACTTC. Its translation is CASSDRTGSYEQYF. The chain uses TRBV13 and TRBJ2-7; D remains unclear. V lost 5 bases and J 0 bases, leaving 11 bases between the germline ends. Germline CDR1 and CDR2: PRHDT and FYEKMQ (reference sequence). There are 14 residues in the CDR3.

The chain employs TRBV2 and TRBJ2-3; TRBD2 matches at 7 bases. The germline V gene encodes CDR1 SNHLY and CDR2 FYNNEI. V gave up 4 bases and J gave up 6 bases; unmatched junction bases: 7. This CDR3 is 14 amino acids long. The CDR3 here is CASSVGRERDTQYF. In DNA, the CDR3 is TGTGCCAGCAGTGTAGGGAGGGAGAGGGATACGCAGTATTTT. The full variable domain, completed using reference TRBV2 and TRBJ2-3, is EPEVTQTPSHQVTQMGQEVILRCVPISNHLYFYWYRQILGQKVEFLVSFYNNEISEKSEIFDDQFSVERPDGSNFTLKIRSTKLEDSAMYFCASSVGRERDTQYFGPGTRLTVL.

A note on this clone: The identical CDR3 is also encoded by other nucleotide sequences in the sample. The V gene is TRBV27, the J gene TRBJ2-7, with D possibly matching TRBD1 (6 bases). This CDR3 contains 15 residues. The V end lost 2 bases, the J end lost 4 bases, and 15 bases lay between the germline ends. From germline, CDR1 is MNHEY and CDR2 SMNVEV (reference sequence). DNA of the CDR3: TGTGCCAGCAGTTTAGGATCAGGGGCGACTTACGAGCAGTACTTC. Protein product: CASSLGSGATYEQYF.

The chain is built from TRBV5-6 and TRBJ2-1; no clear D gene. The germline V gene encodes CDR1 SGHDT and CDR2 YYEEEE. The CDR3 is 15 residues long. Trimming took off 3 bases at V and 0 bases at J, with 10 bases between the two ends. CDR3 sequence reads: CASSWTVSSYNEQFF. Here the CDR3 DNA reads TGTGCCAGCAGCTGGACGGTGAGCTCCTACAATGAGCAGTTCTTC.

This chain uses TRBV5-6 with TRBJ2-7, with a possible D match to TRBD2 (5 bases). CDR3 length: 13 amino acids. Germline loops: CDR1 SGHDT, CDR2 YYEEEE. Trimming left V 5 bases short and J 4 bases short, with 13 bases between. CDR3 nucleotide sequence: TGTGCCAGCAGACGTGTGGAGGTATACGAGCAGTACTTC. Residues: CASRRVEVYEQYF.

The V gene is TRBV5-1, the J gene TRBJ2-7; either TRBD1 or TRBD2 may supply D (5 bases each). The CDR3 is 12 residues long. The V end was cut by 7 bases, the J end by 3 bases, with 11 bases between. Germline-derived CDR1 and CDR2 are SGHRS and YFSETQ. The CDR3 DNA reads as TGCGCCAGCCGTGAGGGGTTCTACGAGCAGTACTTC. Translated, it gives CASREGFYEQYF.

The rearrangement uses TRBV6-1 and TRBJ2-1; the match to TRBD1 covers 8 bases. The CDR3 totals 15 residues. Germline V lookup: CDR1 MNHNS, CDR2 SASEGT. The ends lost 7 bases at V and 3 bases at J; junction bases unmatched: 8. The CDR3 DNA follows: TGTGCCAGCACCTATGACAGGGGCGGCTACAATGAGCAGTTCTTC. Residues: CASTYDRGGYNEQFF.

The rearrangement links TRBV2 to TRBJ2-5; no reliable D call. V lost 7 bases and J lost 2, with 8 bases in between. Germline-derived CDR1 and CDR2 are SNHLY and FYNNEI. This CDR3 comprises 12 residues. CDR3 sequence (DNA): TGTGCCAGCATGGTCAGTCAAGAGACCCAGTACTTC. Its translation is CASMVSQETQYF.

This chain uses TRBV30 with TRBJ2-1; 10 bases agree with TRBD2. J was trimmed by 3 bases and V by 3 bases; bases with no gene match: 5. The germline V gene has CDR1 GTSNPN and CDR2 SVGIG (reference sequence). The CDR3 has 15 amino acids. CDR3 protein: CAWSPVAGGYNEQFF. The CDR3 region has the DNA TGTGCCTGGAGCCCGGTAGCGGGGGGCTACAATGAGCAGTTCTTC.

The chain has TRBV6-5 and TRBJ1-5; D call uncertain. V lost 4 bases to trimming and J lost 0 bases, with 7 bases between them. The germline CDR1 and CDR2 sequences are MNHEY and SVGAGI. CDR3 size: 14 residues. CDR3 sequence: CASSSTYSNQPQHF. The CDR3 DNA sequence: TGTGCCAGCAGTTCAACCTATAGCAATCAGCCCCAGCATTTT.

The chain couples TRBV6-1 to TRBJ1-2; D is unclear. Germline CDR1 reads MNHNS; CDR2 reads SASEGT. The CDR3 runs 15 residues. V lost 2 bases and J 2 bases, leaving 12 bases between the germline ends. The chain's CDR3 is CASSEWEGTNYGYTF. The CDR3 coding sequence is TGTGCCAGCAGTGAATGGGAGGGAACCAACTATGGCTACACCTTC.

Written as DNA, the CDR3 is TGTGCCAGCAGTTTAGGGGGGTACAATGAGCAGTTCTTC. Amino acids: CASSLGGYNEQFF. The chain recombines TRBV27 with TRBJ2-1, with a possible D match to TRBD2 (6 bases). V was cut by 2 bases and J by 4 bases, with 6 bases left in between. Germline assignment: CDR1 MNHEY and CDR2 SMNVEV (reference sequence). The CDR3 length is 13 residues.

As DNA, the CDR3 is TGTGCCAGCAGGGCGGGTAACACTGAAGCTTTCTTT. This codes for CASRAGNTEAFF. The J gene is TRBJ1-1, the V gene TRBV18, with no clear D. The CDR3 totals 12 residues. The germline V gene has CDR1 KGHSH and CDR2 LQKENI. Trimming stripped 8 bases from V and 2 bases from J, with 9 bases between.

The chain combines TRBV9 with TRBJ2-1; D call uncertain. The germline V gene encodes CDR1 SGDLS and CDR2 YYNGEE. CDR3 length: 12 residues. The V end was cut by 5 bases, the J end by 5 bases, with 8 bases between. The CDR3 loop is CASSWGDNEQFF. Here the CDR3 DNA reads TGTGCCAGCAGTTGGGGTGACAATGAGCAGTTCTTC.

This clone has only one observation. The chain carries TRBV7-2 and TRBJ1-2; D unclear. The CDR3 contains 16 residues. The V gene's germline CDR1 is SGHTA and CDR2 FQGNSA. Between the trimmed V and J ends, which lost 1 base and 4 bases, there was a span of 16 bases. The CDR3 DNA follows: TGTGCCAGCAGCTTAGGGAGGGCAGCCAACCTCTATGGCTACACCTTC. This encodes CASSLGRAANLYGYTF.

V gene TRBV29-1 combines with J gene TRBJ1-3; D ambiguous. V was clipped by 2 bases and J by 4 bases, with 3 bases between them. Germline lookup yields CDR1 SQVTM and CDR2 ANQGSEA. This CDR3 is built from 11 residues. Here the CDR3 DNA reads TGCAGCGTTGAACAGGGAAACACCATATATTTT. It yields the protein CSVEQGNTIYF.

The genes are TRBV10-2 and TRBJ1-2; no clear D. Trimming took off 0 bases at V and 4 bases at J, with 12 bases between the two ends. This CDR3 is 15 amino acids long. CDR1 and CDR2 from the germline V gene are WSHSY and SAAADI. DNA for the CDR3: TGCGCCAGCAGTGAGTCCCTATACACCCGCTATGGCTACACCTTC. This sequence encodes CASSESLYTRYGYTF.